This TCR beta chain comes out of a study of human T cells and chemical hapten exposure. Study information: Sensitization applied 2% DPC to around 2 cm by around 2 cm of upper inner arm skin. Once 0.01% DPC had been applied to the upper back by patch test, readings were taken at 6 days.

V lost 4 bases, J lost 8 bases, and 14 bases lay in between. Germline loops: CDR1 SEHNR, CDR2 FQNEAQ (reference sequence). The CDR3 contains 14 residues. As for time point: pre-sensitization, week 0. Treatment given: therapeutic diphenylcyclopropenone sensitization with weekly scalp DPC. Blood sampling occurred before each patch-test application. The donor pool consisted of alopecia patients aged 18 to 70 years, considered suitable for DPC. Each CDR3 protein gets one entry after TCRdb re-called the RACE reads with MiXCR. The sample yields tens of thousands of distinct CDR3 sequences, roughly 12% seen once.

The receptor comes from a woman aged 30 to 39 with alopecia areata. Some clones in this sample may be carry-over from other donors' samples. Here the sequenced sample was whole blood, taken in connection with sensitization to the hapten diphenylcyclopropenone (DPC). The chain joins TRBV7-9 to TRBJ1-4; D ambiguous. The CDR3 reads CASSSSIDGEKLFF. DNA for the CDR3: TGTGCCAGCAGCTCCTCGATTGATGGGGAAAAACTGTTTTTT.